These T cell receptor beta chains were read from a single sample in a study of blood T cell repertoires in COVID-19. Profiled with immunoSEQ multiplex PCR; TCRdb holds only in-frame clones, not every one. The table shows around 460,000 clones, with 80% to 90% occurring only once. The sample consisted of peripheral blood. The receptor source for this set is a man aged 18 to 29 with COVID-19, enrolled during active disease. Each CDR3 is given with its conserved first and last residue. D genes are given only for firm matches. Clone size, where shown, is once, few, many, or a class for clones that have expanded.

TRBV10-3	TRBD2	-	TRBJ2-2	TGTGCCATTGGGACTAGCGGGAGGGCCAGCACCGGGGAGCTGTTTTTT	CAIGTSGRASTGELFF
TRBV3-1/TRBV3-2	-	-	TRBJ1-5	TGTGCCAGCAGCCAGGGGACTGGGCCCCAGCATTTT	CASSQGTGPQHF
TRBV15	-	-	TRBJ2-3	TGTGCCACTTCCGGCAGAAGGGGCGATACGCAGTATTTT	CATSGRRGDTQYF
TRBV7-9	-	-	TRBJ1-1	TGTGCCAGCAGCCCCAGGGGAATGAACACTGAAGCTTTCTTT	CASSPRGMNTEAFF
TRBV20-1	TRBD2	-	TRBJ2-5	TGCAGTGCTAGTCCGACGGGGGGTGGGGAGACCCAGTACTTC	CSASPTGGGETQYF
TRBV5-4	-	once	TRBJ2-5	TGTGCCAGCAGCTTTTGGGGCTCGGAGACCCAGTACTTC	CASSFWGSETQYF
TRBV2	-	once	TRBJ1-2	TGTGCCAGCAGTGAGCAGGGGACCTATGGCTACACCTTC	CASSEQGTYGYTF
TRBV18	-	-	TRBJ2-7	TGTGCCAGCTCACCACAGGGGGAAGGAAACGAGCAGTACTTC	CASSPQGEGNEQYF
TRBV7-7	TRBD2	-	TRBJ2-2	TGTGCCAGCAGCCCGGAAGGTGGTAGCGGGGGCAACACCGGGGAGCTGTTTTTT	CASSPEGGSGGNTGELFF
TRBV3-1/TRBV3-2	TRBD2	-	TRBJ2-3	TGTGCCAGCAGCCACCTAGCGGGGGTAACAGATACGCAGTATTTT	CASSHLAGVTDTQYF
TRBV29-1	-	-	TRBJ1-1	TGCAGCGTTGCGCTACTTTTGAACACTGAAGCTTTCTTT	CSVALLLNTEAFF
TRBV24-1	TRBD1	-	TRBJ2-3	TGTGCCACCAGTGAGGACAGGGGTTCCCGTACGCAGTATTTT	CATSEDRGSRTQYF
TRBV4-1	-	-	TRBJ2-3	TGCGCCAGCAGCCAAGATGGGTGGGGCTACTACGTCTATTTT	CASSQDGWGYYVYF
TRBV27	-	once	TRBJ1-1	TGTGCCAGCAGACCATCCAGGGTACAGGGTAGTGAAGCTTTCTTT	CASRPSRVQGSEAFF
TRBV10-3	TRBD2	-	TRBJ2-7	TGTGCCATCGGTACCCGGACTAGCTCCTACGAGCAGTACTTC	CAIGTRTSSYEQYF
TRBV19	TRBD1	-	TRBJ1-1	TGTGCCAGCATTACAGGGGGTACTGAAGCTTTCTTT	CASITGGTEAFF
TRBV25-1	-	-	TRBJ2-5	TGTGCCAGCAGTGAATTAGTAGAGACCCAGTACTTC	CASSELVETQYF
TRBV7-9	-	-	TRBJ1-6	TGTGCCAGCAGCTTAGTCGTGAATTCACCCCTCCACTTT	CASSLVVNSPLHF
TRBV6-4	-	-	TRBJ1-5	TGTGCCAGCAGTGACCGGGCGGGGCAGCCCCAGCATTTT	CASSDRAGQPQHF
TRBV19	TRBD1	-	TRBJ1-2	TGTGCCAGTACCCCATGGACAGGGGGAAACTATGGCTACACCTTC	CASTPWTGGNYGYTF
TRBV4-1	-	-	TRBJ1-4	TGCGCCAGCAGCCCTGACAGTCCGAATGAAAAACTGTTTTTT	CASSPDSPNEKLFF
TRBV6-5	-	-	TRBJ1-5	TGTGCCAGCGTGACCCCGGGACTTCGCAATCAGCCCCAGCATTTT	CASVTPGLRNQPQHF
TRBV6-5	TRBD2	-	TRBJ2-5	TGTGCCAGCAGGGGACTAGCGGGGGGGGAGACCCAGTACTTC	CASRGLAGGETQYF
TRBV7-9	TRBD1	-	TRBJ1-1	TGTGCCAGCAACCGGGACAGTGGCACTGAAGCTTTCTTT	CASNRDSGTEAFF
TRBV6-5	TRBD1	-	TRBJ2-7	TGTGCCAGCGGACCGGGACAGAGTTCCTACGAGCAGTACTTC	CASGPGQSSYEQYF
TRBV18	-	-	TRBJ1-6	TGTGCCAGCTCACCAGGGCAGGTCCAAGATTCACCCCTCCACTTT	CASSPGQVQDSPLHF
TRBV5-8	-	few	TRBJ2-2	TGTGCCAGCAGGTACCGACAGAACACCGGGGAGCTGTTTTTT	CASRYRQNTGELFF
TRBV11-2	TRBD1	-	TRBJ2-4	TGTGCCAGCAGCACGCCCTGGACAGGGGCATTAGCCAAAAACATTCAGTACTTC	CASSTPWTGALAKNIQYF
TRBV7-8	-	-	TRBJ2-1	TGTGCCAGCAGCTTAGGTCGGGGTTACTCCTACAATGAGCAGTTCTTC	CASSLGRGYSYNEQFF
TRBV7-8	-	-	TRBJ2-2	TGTGCCAGCAGCCCAAGCGTCGGGGAGCTGTTTTTT	CASSPSVGELFF
TRBV14	-	-	TRBJ2-7	TGTGCCAGCAGCCAACAGGCGGGGCTCTCCTACGAGCAGTACTTC	CASSQQAGLSYEQYF
TRBV2	TRBD1	-	TRBJ1-6	TGTGCCAGCACCGGACAGGGCGCCTATAATTCACCCCTCCACTTT	CASTGQGAYNSPLHF
TRBV29-1	TRBD2	-	TRBJ2-5	TGCAGCGTTGGGACTAGCGGACAAGAGACCCAGTACTTC	CSVGTSGQETQYF
TRBV12-2	-	-	TRBJ2-5	TGTGCAAGTCGCTCCCACCGGGACAGCCAAGAGACCCAGTACTTC	CASRSHRDSQETQYF
TRBV7-9	TRBD2	once	TRBJ2-5	TGTGCCAGCAGCTTATCTAGCGGGGCTCCTCCTGGGGCCCAGTACTTC	CASSLSSGAPPGAQYF
TRBV7-9	TRBD2	-	TRBJ2-5	TGTGCCAGCAACTACGGGGGGTACCAAGAGACCCAGTACTTC	CASNYGGYQETQYF
TRBV28	-	-	TRBJ2-3	TGTGCCAGCAGTTTATCCTTTCGCGGACTCACAGATACGCAGTATTTT	CASSLSFRGLTDTQYF
TRBV5-5	-	-	TRBJ2-7	TGTGCCAGCAGCTACCCCGGAGACAGCGATACCTACGAGCAGTACTTC	CASSYPGDSDTYEQYF
TRBV6-5	TRBD1	-	TRBJ1-6	TGTGCCAGCAGTCTGGACAGGGACAATTCACCCCTCCACTTT	CASSLDRDNSPLHF
TRBV5-1	TRBD1	-	TRBJ1-2	TGCGCCAGCAGAAAAGACAGGGGTAGCTATGGCTACACCTTC	CASRKDRGSYGYTF
TRBV5-5	-	-	TRBJ2-1	TGTGCCAGCAGCTTACTGACAGGTCCATACAATGAGCAGTTCTTC	CASSLLTGPYNEQFF
TRBV13	-	-	TRBJ2-5	TGTGCCAGCAGCTTAGGCCGAGCGGAGACCCAGTACTTC	CASSLGRAETQYF